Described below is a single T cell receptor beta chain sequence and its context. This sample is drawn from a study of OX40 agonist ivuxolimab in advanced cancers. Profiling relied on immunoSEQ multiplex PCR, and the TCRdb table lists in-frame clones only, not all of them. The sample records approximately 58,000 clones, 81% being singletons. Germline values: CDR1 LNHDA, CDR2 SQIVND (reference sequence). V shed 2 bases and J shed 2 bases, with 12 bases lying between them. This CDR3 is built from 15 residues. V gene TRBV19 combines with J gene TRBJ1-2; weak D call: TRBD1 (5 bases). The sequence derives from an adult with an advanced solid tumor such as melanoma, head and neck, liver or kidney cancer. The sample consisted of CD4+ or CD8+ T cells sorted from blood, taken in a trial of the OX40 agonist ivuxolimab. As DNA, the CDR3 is TGTGCCAGTAGTATAAGAGGCAGGGTAAACTATGGCTACACCTTC. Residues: CASSIRGRVNYGYTF.